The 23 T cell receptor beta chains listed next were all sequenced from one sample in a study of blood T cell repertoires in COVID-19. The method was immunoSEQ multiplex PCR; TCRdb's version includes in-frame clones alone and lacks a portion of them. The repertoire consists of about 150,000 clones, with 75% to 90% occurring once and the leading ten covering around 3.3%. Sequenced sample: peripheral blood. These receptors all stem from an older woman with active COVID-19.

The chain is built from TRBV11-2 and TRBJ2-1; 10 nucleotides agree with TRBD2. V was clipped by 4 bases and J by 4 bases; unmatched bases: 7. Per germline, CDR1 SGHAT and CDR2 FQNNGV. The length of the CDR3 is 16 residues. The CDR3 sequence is CASSSRTSGIYNEQFF. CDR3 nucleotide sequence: TGTGCCAGCAGCTCACGGACTAGCGGAATATACAATGAGCAGTTCTTC.

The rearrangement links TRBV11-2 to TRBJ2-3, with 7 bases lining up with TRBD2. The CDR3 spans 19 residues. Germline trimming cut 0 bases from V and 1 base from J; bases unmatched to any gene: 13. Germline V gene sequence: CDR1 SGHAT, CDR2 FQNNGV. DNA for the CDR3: TGTGCCAGCAGCTTAGATAAACTAGCGCGATCTCGGGGCACAGATACGCAGTATTTT. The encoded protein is CASSLDKLARSRGTDTQYF.

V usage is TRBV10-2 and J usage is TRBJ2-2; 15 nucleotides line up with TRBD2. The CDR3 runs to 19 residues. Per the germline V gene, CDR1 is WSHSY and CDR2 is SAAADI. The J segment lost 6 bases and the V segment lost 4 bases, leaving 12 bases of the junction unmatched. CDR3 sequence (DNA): TGCGCCAGCAGTGGACCTTGGACTAGCGGGAGGGCAGTAGCCGGGGAGCTGTTTTTT. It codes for CASSGPWTSGRAVAGELFF.

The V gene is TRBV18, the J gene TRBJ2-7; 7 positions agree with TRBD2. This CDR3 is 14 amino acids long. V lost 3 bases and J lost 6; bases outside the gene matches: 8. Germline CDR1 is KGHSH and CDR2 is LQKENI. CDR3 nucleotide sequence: TGTGCCAGCTCACCGACCGGGGGGAGGGCCGAGCAGTACTTC. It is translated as CASSPTGGRAEQYF. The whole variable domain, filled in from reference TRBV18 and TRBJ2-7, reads NAGVMQNPRHLVRRRGQEARLRCSPMKGHSHVYWYRQLPEEGLKFMVYLQKENIIDESGMPKERFSAEFPKEGPSILRIQQVVRGDSAAYFCASSPTGGRAEQYFGPGTRLTVT.

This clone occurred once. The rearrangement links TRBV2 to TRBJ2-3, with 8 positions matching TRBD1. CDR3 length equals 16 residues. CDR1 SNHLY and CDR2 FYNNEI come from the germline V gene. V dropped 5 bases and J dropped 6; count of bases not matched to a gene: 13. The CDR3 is CASSKDRAHRLDTQYF. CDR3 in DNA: TGTGCCAGCAGTAAGGACAGGGCTCACCGACTCGATACGCAGTATTTT.

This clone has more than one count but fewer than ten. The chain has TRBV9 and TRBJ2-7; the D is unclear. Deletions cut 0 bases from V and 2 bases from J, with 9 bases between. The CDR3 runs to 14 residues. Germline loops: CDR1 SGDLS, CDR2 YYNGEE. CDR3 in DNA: TGTGCCAGCAGCGTAGGCCCAGGTCCCTACGAGCAGTACTTC. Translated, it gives CASSVGPGPYEQYF.

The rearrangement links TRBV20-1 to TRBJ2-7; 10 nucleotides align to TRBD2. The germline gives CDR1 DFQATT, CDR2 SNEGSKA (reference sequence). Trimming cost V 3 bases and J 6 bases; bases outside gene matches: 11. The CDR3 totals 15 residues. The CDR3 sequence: CSASELSGRVREQYF. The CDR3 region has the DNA TGCAGTGCTAGTGAGCTCAGCGGGAGGGTCCGCGAGCAGTACTTC.

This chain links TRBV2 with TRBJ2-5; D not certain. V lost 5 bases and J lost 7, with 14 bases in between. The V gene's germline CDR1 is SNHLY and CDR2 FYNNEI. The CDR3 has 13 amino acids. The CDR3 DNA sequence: TGTGCCAGCAGTAGTGGGCCCATGGGGACCCAGTACTTC. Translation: CASSSGPMGTQYF.

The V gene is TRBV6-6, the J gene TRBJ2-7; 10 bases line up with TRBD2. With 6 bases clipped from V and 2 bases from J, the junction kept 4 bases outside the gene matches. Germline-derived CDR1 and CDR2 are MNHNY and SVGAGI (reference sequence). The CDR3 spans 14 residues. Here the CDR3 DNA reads TGTGCCAGCAGCCGGACTAGCGGTACCTACGAGCAGTACTTC. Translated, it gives CASSRTSGTYEQYF.

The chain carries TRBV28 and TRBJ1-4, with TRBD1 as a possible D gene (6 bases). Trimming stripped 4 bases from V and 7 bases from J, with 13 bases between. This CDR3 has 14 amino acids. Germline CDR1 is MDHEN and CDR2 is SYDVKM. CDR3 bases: TGTGCCAGCAGTTCGGGGGGGCAAGGTGAAAAACTGTTTTTT. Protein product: CASSSGGQGEKLFF.

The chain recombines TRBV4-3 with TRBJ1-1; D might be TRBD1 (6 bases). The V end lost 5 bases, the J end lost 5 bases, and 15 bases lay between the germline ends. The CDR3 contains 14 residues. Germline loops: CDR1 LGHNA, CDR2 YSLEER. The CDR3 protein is CASSEGVRDTEAFF. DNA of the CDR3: TGCGCCAGCAGCGAGGGGGTGAGGGATACTGAAGCTTTCTTT.

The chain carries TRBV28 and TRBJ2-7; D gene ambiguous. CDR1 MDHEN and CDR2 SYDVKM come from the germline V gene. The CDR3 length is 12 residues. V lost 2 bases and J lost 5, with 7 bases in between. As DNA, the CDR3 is TGTGCCAGCAGTTTACGTCGTAACGAGCAGTACTTC. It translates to CASSLRRNEQYF.

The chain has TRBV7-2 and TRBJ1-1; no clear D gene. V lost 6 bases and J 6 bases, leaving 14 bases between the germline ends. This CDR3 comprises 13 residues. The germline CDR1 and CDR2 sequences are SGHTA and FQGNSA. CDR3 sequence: CASRLGREPEAFF. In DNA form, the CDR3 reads TGTGCCAGCAGACTCGGACGGGAGCCTGAAGCTTTCTTT.

CDR3 protein: CASSQVYAGDRIAKNIQYF. As DNA, the CDR3 is TGCGCCAGCAGCCAAGTATACGCGGGGGACCGTATTGCCAAAAACATTCAGTACTTC. The chain employs TRBV4-1 and TRBJ2-4; 7 bases are a match to TRBD2. CDR1 is MGHRA and CDR2 is YSYEKL in the germline V gene. This CDR3 spans 19 amino acids. V gave up 1 base and J gave up 1 base; unmatched junction bases: 13.

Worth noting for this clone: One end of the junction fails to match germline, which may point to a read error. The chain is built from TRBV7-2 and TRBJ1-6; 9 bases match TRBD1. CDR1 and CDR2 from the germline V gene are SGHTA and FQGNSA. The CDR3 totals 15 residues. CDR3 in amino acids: CASSPGTGRVNRPSF. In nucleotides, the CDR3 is TGTGCCAGCAGCCCCGGGACAGGGAGAGTTAATCGCCCCTCTTTT.

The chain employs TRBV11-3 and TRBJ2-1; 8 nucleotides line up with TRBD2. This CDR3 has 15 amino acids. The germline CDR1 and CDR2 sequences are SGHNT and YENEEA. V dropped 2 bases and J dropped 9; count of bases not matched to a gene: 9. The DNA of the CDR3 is TGTGCCAGCAGCTTAAGCGGGGGAGTAGGGGGTGAGCAGTTCTTC. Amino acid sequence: CASSLSGGVGGEQFF.

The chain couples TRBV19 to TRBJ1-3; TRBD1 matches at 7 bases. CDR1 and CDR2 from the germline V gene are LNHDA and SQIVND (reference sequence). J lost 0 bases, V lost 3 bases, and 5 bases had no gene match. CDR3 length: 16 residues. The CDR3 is CASSMGQRRSGNTIYF. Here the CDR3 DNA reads TGTGCCAGTAGTATGGGACAGCGCCGCTCTGGAAACACCATATATTTT.

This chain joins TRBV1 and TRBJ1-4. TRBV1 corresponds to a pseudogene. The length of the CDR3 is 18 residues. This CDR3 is CTSSPWTCGIATNEKLFF. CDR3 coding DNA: TGCACCAGCAGCCCTTGGACATGCGGGATTGCAACTAATGAAAAACTGTTTTTT.

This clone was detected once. The CDR3 DNA reads as TGTGCCAGCAGCCCGCGGTGGGGCGGGAACTACAATGAGCAGTTCTTC. It translates to CASSPRWGGNYNEQFF. The V and J genes are TRBV7-3 and TRBJ2-1; tentative D call: TRBD2 (6 bases). CDR3 length: 16 residues. V lost 5 bases to trimming and J lost 3 bases, with 17 bases between them. Germline V gene lookup returns CDR1 SGHTA and CDR2 FQGTGA.

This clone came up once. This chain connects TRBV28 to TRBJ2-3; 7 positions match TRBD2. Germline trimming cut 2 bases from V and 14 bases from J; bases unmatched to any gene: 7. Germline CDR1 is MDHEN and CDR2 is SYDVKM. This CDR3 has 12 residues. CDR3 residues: CASSLPGGLMYF. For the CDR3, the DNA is TGTGCCAGCAGTTTACCGGGAGGTTTAATGTATTTT. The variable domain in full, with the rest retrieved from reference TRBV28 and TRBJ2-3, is DVKVTQSSRYLVKRTGEKVFLECVQDMDHENMFWYRQDPGLGLRLIYFSYDVKMKEKGDIPEGYSVSREKKERFSLILESASTNQTSMYLCASSLPGGLMYFGPGTRLTVL.

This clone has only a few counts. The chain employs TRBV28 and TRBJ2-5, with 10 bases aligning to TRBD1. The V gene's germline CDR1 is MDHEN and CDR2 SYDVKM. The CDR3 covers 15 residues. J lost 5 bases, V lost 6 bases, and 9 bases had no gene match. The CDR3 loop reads CASRGTGAGQETQYF. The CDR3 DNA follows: TGTGCCAGCAGGGGGACAGGGGCAGGCCAGGAGACCCAGTACTTC.

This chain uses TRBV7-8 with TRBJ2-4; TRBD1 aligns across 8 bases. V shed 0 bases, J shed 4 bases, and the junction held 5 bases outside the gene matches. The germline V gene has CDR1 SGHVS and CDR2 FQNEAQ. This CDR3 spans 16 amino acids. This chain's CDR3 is CASSLAFRGPKNIQYF. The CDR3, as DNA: TGTGCCAGCAGCTTAGCTTTCAGGGGGCCGAAAAACATTCAGTACTTC.

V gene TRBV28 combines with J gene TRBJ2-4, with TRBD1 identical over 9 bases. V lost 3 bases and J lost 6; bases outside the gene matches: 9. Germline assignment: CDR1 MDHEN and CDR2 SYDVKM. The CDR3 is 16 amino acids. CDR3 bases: TGTGCCAGCAGTTTGAGGACAGGGGATACTAGAAACATTCAGTACTTC. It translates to CASSLRTGDTRNIQYF.